This is a list of T cell receptor beta chains from one sample in a study of blood T cell repertoires in COVID-19. Sequencing was performed with immunoSEQ multiplex PCR; in TCRdb, only in-frame clones are kept and a portion is missing. The sample records 90,000 to 110,000 clones, roughly 80% being singletons. The sample taken for sequencing was peripheral blood. Source of these receptors: a woman aged 70 to 79 with acute or convalescent COVID-19. CDR3s include the opening cysteine and the closing phenylalanine or tryptophan. D genes are given only for firm matches. Size tells how often a clone was seen (once, few, many) or the class of an expanded clone, and some rows leave it out.

>TRBJ1-5|TRBD1|few|TRBV5-1
TGCGCCAGCAGCTCAGGGGGCGGTCAGCCCCAGCATTTT
CASSSGGGQPQHF
>TRBJ2-1|TRBD2|-|TRBV9
TGTGCCAGCAGCGTAAGGGGTAGCGGGGAGAGCTCCTACAATGAGCAGTTCTTC
CASSVRGSGESSYNEQFF
>TRBJ2-1|-|-|TRBV5-4
TGTGCCAGCAGCCCCTCGTGGAGGACGGGCAATGAGCAGTTCTTC
CASSPSWRTGNEQFF
>TRBJ1-2|TRBD1|-|TRBV27
TGTGCCAGCAGTCTTTTTGGGACAGGGTTTGGCTACACCTTC
CASSLFGTGFGYTF
>TRBJ1-3|-|-|TRBV20-1
TGCAGTGCTAGCACAGGAAACACCATATATTTT
CSASTGNTIYF
>TRBJ2-3|TRBD2|-|TRBV15
TGTGCCACCAGCAACCCTAGCGGCGGCACAGATACGCAGTATTTT
CATSNPSGGTDTQYF
>TRBJ1-1|-|-|TRBV7-9
TGTGCCAGCAGCTCCCCATTGGAGGGAACTGAAGCTTTCTTT
CASSSPLEGTEAFF
>TRBJ1-3|-|many|TRBV28
TGTGCCAGCAGCCCCGGGGGCTCTGGAAACACCATATATTTT
CASSPGGSGNTIYF
>TRBJ2-7|-|-|TRBV28
TGTGCCAGCAGTTTAGGGGGGAGCTCCTACGAGCAGTACTTC
CASSLGGSSYEQYF
>TRBJ2-1|TRBD2|once|TRBV11-2
TGTGCCAGCAGCTACGGGAGCGGGGTAGGGTTCTACAATGAGCAGTTCTTC
CASSYGSGVGFYNEQFF
>TRBJ1-2|-|few|TRBV19
TGTGCCAGCCTCGACTTGACAGGACCAGGAGGCTACACCTTC
CASLDLTGPGGYTF
>TRBJ1-4|-|-|TRBV15
TGTGCCACCACCGCCGAAGGTGGCAGGGGCAGTGAAAAACTGTTTTTT
CATTAEGGRGSEKLFF
>TRBJ1-1|TRBD1|-|TRBV5-4
TGTGCCAGCAGCGAGGGACAGGGGAGGGCTGAAGCTTTCTTT
CASSEGQGRAEAFF
>TRBJ1-5|TRBD1|-|TRBV2
TGTGCCAGCAGCGTTGGGACAGGTGGTCGGAATCAGCCCCAGCATTTT
CASSVGTGGRNQPQHF
>TRBJ1-1|-|-|TRBV5-1
TGCGCCAGCAGCTTGGATACGGGTGTCAGCACTGAAGCTTTCTTT
CASSLDTGVSTEAFF
>TRBJ1-3|-|few|TRBV19
TGTGCCAGTATACAGGACATTCCAGGAAACACCATATATTTT
CASIQDIPGNTIYF
>TRBJ1-1|-|-|TRBV6-5
TGTGCCAGCAGGGGTTTGGGAGAGAAAAACACTGAAGCTTTCTTT
CASRGLGEKNTEAFF
>TRBJ1-2|-|-|TRBV4-1
TGCGCCAGCAGCCAAGGGACACATAACTATGGCTACACCTTC
CASSQGTHNYGYTF
>TRBJ2-5|TRBD2|-|TRBV30
TGTGCCTGGAGTGGGGTAGCGGGGGGAGGCCAGTACTTC
CAWSGVAGGGQYF
>TRBJ1-3|-|-|TRBV28
TGTGCCAGCAGTAGGGGAGGGGCTGGAAACACCATATATTTT
CASSRGGAGNTIYF
>TRBJ2-5|-|-|TRBV30
TGTGCCTGCCCAGGGTGGCAGGGTGCACGGGAGACCCAGTACTTC
CACPGWQGARETQYF
>TRBJ1-3|-|once|TRBV7-2
TGTGCCAGCACCGCAACGGGGGGGCGAGACACCATATATTTT
CASTATGGRDTIYF
>TRBJ1-5|TRBD1|-|TRBV5-1
TGCGCCAGCAGCTTAGGGACAGGGCTCAATCAGCCCCAGCATTTT
CASSLGTGLNQPQHF
>TRBJ1-2|-|-|TRBV10-1
TGCGCCAGCAGCGCGCAGGGGTACCCCTATGGCTACACCTTC
CASSAQGYPYGYTF
>TRBJ2-1|TRBD2|-|TRBV7-9
TGTGCCAGCAGCTACCCCCTTAGCGGGGATACCTACAATGAGCAGTTCTTC
CASSYPLSGDTYNEQFF
>TRBJ1-2|TRBD1|-|TRBV2
TGTGCCAGCAGTCGTATCCAGGGGGCTGGAGGCTACACCTTC
CASSRIQGAGGYTF
>TRBJ1-1|-|-|TRBV18
TGTGCCAGCTCACCGGAGGCCACTGGGGGCTTCATGAACACTGAAGCTTTCTTT
CASSPEATGGFMNTEAFF
>TRBJ2-1|-|-|TRBV19
TGTGCCAGTAGTAGGTCGCAAGCCGTCTACAATGAGCAGTTCTTC
CASSRSQAVYNEQFF
>TRBJ2-5|-|-|TRBV10-3
TGTGCCATCCGCCCTAGCGACTACGGGACCCAGTACTTC
CAIRPSDYGTQYF
>TRBJ1-1|-|-|TRBV9
TGTGCCAGCAGCTTCTCAGAGGAGAACACTGAAGCTTTCTTT
CASSFSEENTEAFF
>TRBJ2-7|TRBD1|-|TRBV5-1
TGCGCCAGCCGGCGGGGGACAGGGGAACTCTACGAGCAGTACTTC
CASRRGTGELYEQYF
>TRBJ1-2|-|-|TRBV5-4
TGTGCCAGCAGCTTCACAGGGAATGGCTACACCTTC
CASSFTGNGYTF
>TRBJ1-1|TRBD1|-|TRBV2
TGTGCCAGCATTTCGACAGGGGTCACTGAAGCTTTCTTT
CASISTGVTEAFF
>TRBJ1-1|-|-|TRBV7-2
TGTGCCAGCAGCCACCAATCGGGCACTGAAGCTTTCTTT
CASSHQSGTEAFF
>TRBJ1-4|TRBD1|-|TRBV19
TGTGCCAGTACCCAAAACGGACAGGGTTGGGATGAAAAACTGTTTTTT
CASTQNGQGWDEKLFF
>TRBJ1-1|TRBD1|-|TRBV27
TGTGCCAGCAGTTCGACAGGGATGGGCACTGAAGCTTTCTTT
CASSSTGMGTEAFF
>TRBJ1-4|TRBD1|-|TRBV5-4
TGTGCCAGCAGCTCCCGGGACAGGCCAACTAATGAAAAACTGTTTTTT
CASSSRDRPTNEKLFF
>TRBJ1-6|-|-|TRBV6-5
TGTGCCAGCAGTTACCTCGGGGTTCGGAATTCACCCCTCCACTTT
CASSYLGVRNSPLHF
>TRBJ2-7|TRBD2|few|TRBV7-9
TGTGCCAGCAGCCCGGGACTAGTTTCGGACGAGCAGTACTTC
CASSPGLVSDEQYF
>TRBJ2-3|-|-|TRBV7-9
TGTGCCAGCAGCTTAGCGGCGGCAGATACGCAGTATTTT
CASSLAAADTQYF
>TRBJ1-2|-|-|TRBV10-3
TGTGCCATCAGTGCCTTCAAGGGAGGGGGGCACTATGGCTACACCTTC
CAISAFKGGGHYGYTF
>TRBJ1-6|TRBD1|-|TRBV4-1
TGCGCCAGCAGCCAGGACAGGGGGCGCGATAATTCACCCCTCCACTTT
CASSQDRGRDNSPLHF
>TRBJ1-4|-|-|TRBV4-3
TGCGCCAGCAGCTTCCGACAGTCAACTAATGAAAAACTGTTTTTT
CASSFRQSTNEKLFF
>TRBJ1-1|-|-|TRBV15
TGTGCCACCGCGAATCTCCGGAACACTGAAGCTTTCTTT
CATANLRNTEAFF